This T cell receptor (beta chain) was sequenced for a study of vaccination effects on CD4 cells after COVID-19. In this sample, this clone turned up a few times. Its antigen remains unidentified. The CDR3 consists of 16 residues. V dropped 3 bases and J dropped 6; count of bases not matched to a gene: 10. Per germline, CDR1 KGHSH and CDR2 LQKENI. Study findings and constraints: The authors studied few convalescent patients and collected no early post-infection timepoints.

After expansion with viral peptide pools in the ViraFEST assay, antigen-specific CD4+ T cells were sequenced. Following 10 days of culture, CD4+ T cells were isolated. Vaccine administered to participants consisted of two doses of either BNT162b2 or mRNA-1273. Testing of the vaccine recipients showed negative nucleocapsid antibodies and no prior SARS-CoV-2 infection. A density of fewer than 2.5 million PBMC per well was used; these cells were cultured with approximately 10 IU/ml IL-2 and about 9.4 ug/ml peptides. The method was immunoSEQ multiplex PCR; TCRdb's version includes in-frame clones alone and lacks a portion of them. This sample has some 23,000 clones, with roughly three quarters found just once.

Sequenced material: CD4+ T cells from PBMCs cultured with SARS-CoV-2 spike peptides, taken after COVID-19 vaccination. This clonotype was obtained from a human donor who received a COVID-19 vaccine. The rearrangement uses TRBV18 and TRBJ2-2; 7 bases line up with TRBD1. The CDR3 protein is CASSPTTGYRPGELFF. CDR3 nucleotides: TGTGCCAGCTCACCCACGACAGGGTACAGACCCGGGGAGCTGTTTTTT.